These T cell receptor beta chains were read from a single sample in a study of blood T cell repertoires in COVID-19. Repertoires were generated with immunoSEQ multiplex PCR, while TCRdb's copy carries only in-frame clones and drops some. The sample consists of some 270,000 clones, around 90% of them appearing once. Sequenced material: PBMCs or T cells enriched from blood (not recorded which). The receptors originated from a woman aged 25 to 45 with acute COVID-19. The CDR3 runs from the conserved cysteine through the conserved F or W. A D gene is named only where the DNA matches it firmly. A row's size may be missing; if present it is once, few, many or a size class.

>NA|TRBV2|TRBJ1-4|NA
CASSEPPRGEKLFF
TGTGCCAGCAGTGAACCCCCTCGAGGTGAAAAACTGTTTTTT
>NA|TRBV5-5|TRBJ1-1|TRBD1
CASSPWDRANTEAFF
TGTGCCAGCAGCCCGTGGGACAGGGCGAACACTGAAGCTTTCTTT
>NA|TRBV6-5|TRBJ1-3|TRBD1
CASSYGQGLSGNTIYF
TGTGCCAGCAGTTACGGACAGGGCCTCTCTGGAAACACCATATATTTT
>NA|TRBV6-4|TRBJ1-4|NA
CANGPGSEKLFF
TGTGCCAACGGGCCGGGGTCCGAAAAACTGTTTTTT
>NA|TRBV6-6|TRBJ2-1|TRBD2
CASSPTGSGRGYEQFF
TGTGCCAGCAGCCCTACTGGGAGCGGGAGGGGGTATGAGCAGTTCTTC
>NA|TRBV5-8|TRBJ2-5|NA
CASSQGQRQETQYF
TGTGCCAGCAGCCAAGGACAGAGACAAGAGACCCAGTACTTC
>NA|TRBV25-1|TRBJ2-7|NA
CASTISAGSYEQYF
TGTGCCAGCACCATTTCTGCGGGAAGTTACGAGCAGTACTTC
>NA|TRBV6-2/TRBV6-3|TRBJ2-7|TRBD2
CASSSAAGESYEQYF
TGTGCCAGCAGTAGTGCAGCGGGAGAATCATACGAGCAGTACTTC
>NA|TRBV2|TRBJ1-1|NA
CASTLWGQAFF
TGTGCCAGCACCCTATGGGGGCAAGCTTTCTTT
>once|TRBV27|TRBJ2-3|TRBD1
CASNPGDRTPPDTQYF
TGTGCCAGCAACCCCGGGGACAGGACCCCTCCAGATACGCAGTATTTT
>NA|TRBV9|TRBJ1-2|NA
CASSYQSDSSRRGYTF
TGTGCCAGCAGCTACCAGTCAGACTCCTCCAGGAGGGGCTACACCTTC
>NA|TRBV18|TRBJ1-1|NA
CASSPGPAGSTEAFF
TGTGCCAGCTCACCGGGTCCCGCAGGGTCCACTGAAGCTTTCTTT
>NA|TRBV19|TRBJ2-3|TRBD1
CASSIRDSYTDTQYF
TGTGCCAGTAGTATAAGGGACAGCTACACAGATACGCAGTATTTT
>NA|TRBV12-3/TRBV12-4|TRBJ1-3|NA
CASSLGNTIYF
TGTGCCAGCAGTCTCGGAAACACCATATATTTT
>NA|TRBV7-3|TRBJ2-2|NA
CASSSRPSYAGDSRRAGELFF
TGTGCCAGCAGCTCTCGTCCGTCTTACGCAGGGGATTCCAGGCGGGCCGGGGAGCTGTTTTTT